These 6 T cell receptor beta chains were sequenced from one sample in a study of blood T cell repertoires in COVID-19. Assay used: immunoSEQ multiplex PCR; TCRdb lists only in-frame clones, some missing. The sample lists roughly 230,000 clones; 75% to 90% were seen once. The sample comprised peripheral blood. All receptors come from a woman in her forties who had recovered from COVID-19.

The V and J genes are TRBV2 and TRBJ2-3; D unresolved. CDR3 length: 14 amino acids. Germline V gives CDR1 SNHLY, CDR2 FYNNEI. V gave up 8 bases and J gave up 4 bases, with 16 bases separating them. CDR3 sequence (DNA): TGTGCCAGCTTTAAGGAACAGTACGCAGATACGCAGTATTTT. The encoded protein is CASFKEQYADTQYF.

CDR3 sequence: CASSLRQGAQETQYF. In DNA form, the CDR3 reads TGTGCCAGCAGCTTAAGGCAGGGGGCTCAGGAGACCCAGTACTTC. The chain joins TRBV7-9 to TRBJ2-5; TRBD1 agrees at 8 bases. The CDR3 sequence is 15 residues long. With 2 bases clipped from V and 5 bases from J, the junction kept 7 bases outside the gene matches. Germline assignment: CDR1 SEHNR and CDR2 FQNEAQ (reference sequence).

The gene calls are TRBV5-1 and TRBJ2-3, with D unclear. Trimming removed 0 bases at V and 1 base at J, with 9 bases between. Germline CDR1 is SGHRS and CDR2 is YFSETQ. This CDR3 is 15 amino acids long. CDR3 region: CASSLELSGTDTQYF. For the CDR3, the DNA is TGCGCCAGCAGCTTGGAACTTTCTGGCACAGATACGCAGTATTTT.

The J gene is TRBJ1-6, the V gene TRBV6-1; TRBD1 aligns across 9 bases. The CDR3 contains 15 residues. Per the germline V gene, CDR1 is MNHNS and CDR2 is SASEGT. V was pared by 3 bases and J by 7 bases, with 4 bases of the junction left unmatched. DNA for the CDR3: TGTGCCAGCAGTGAGGGACAGGGTGGGAATTCACCCCTCCACTTT. This codes for CASSEGQGGNSPLHF.

This clone was recorded once. The chain links TRBV29-1 to TRBJ2-3; D is perhaps TRBD2 (6 bases). V shed 3 bases and J shed 6 bases, with 19 bases lying between them. CDR3 length: 15 residues. In germline, CDR1 is SQVTM, CDR2 ANQGSEA. CDR3 protein: CSVEGVVAAGDTQYF. CDR3 nucleotide sequence: TGCAGCGTTGAGGGGGTGGTAGCGGCAGGGGATACGCAGTATTTT.

As regards this clone: Additional DNA sequences in this sample encode the identical CDR3. The chain combines TRBV5-6 with TRBJ1-1; the D is unclear. V lost 1 base and J lost 1, with 5 bases in between. CDR1 SGHDT and CDR2 YYEEEE come from the germline V gene. The CDR3 totals 13 residues. Here the CDR3 DNA reads TGTGCCAGCAGCTTGCGGAGGAACACTGAAGCTTTCTTT. Translation: CASSLRRNTEAFF.